This TCR beta chain was sequenced in a study of T cell repertoires in cytomegalovirus infection. The overall study: TCR beta signatures that were public indicated CMV infection and matching HLA type.

Using its own MiXCR run on the reads, TCRdb lists one record per CDR3 protein. The top ten hold around 11% of the sample, which has a few hundred thousand distinct CDR3 sequences, 15% to 20% seen once. This clonotype was obtained from a human donor in good health (CMV status not recorded). Some clones in this sample may be carry-over from other donors' samples. The sequencing input was PBMCs.

CDR3 nucleotide sequence: TGTGCCGGGGGACGGGACAATCAGCCCCAGCATTTT. Residues: CAGGRDNQPQHF. The rearrangement links TRBV7-9 to TRBJ1-5; D perhaps matches TRBD1 (5 bases). Germline V gene lookup returns CDR1 SEHNR and CDR2 FQNEAQ (reference sequence). The CDR3 covers 12 residues. The V gene lost 11 bases and the J gene lost 3 bases, with 11 bases spanning the gap.